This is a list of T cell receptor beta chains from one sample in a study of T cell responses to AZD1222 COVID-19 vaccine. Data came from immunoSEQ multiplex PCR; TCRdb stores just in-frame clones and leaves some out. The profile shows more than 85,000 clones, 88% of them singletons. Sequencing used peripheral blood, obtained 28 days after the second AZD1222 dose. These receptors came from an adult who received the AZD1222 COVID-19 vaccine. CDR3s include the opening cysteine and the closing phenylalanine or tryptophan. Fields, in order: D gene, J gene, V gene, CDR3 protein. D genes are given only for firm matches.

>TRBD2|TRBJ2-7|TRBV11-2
CASSINSGSGYEQYF
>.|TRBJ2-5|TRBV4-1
CASSPRQGQETQYF
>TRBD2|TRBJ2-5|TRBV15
CATSRELAGSGETQYF
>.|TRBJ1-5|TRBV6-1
CASSEGVWGWTQPQHF
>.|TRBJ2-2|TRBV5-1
CASSLALQGNTGELFF
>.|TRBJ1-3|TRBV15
CATSRPPSLAGNTIYF
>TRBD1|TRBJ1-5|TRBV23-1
CASSQSETGESRPQHF
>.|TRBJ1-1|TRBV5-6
CASSHSDRWGTEAFF
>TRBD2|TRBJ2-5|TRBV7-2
CASSLFRGGVGETQYF
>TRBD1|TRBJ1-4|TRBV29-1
CSVVRAGGEKLFF
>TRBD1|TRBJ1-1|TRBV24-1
CATRPTGSNTEAFF
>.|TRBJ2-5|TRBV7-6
CASSLPQETQYF